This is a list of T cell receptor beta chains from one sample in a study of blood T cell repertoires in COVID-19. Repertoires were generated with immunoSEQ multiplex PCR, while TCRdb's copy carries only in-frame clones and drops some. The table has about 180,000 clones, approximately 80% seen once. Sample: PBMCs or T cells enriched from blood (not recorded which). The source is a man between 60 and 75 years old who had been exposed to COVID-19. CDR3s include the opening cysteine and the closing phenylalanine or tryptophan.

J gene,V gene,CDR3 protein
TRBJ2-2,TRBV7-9,CASNPQNTGELFF
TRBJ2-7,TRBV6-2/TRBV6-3,CASSYSLLAGTYEQYF
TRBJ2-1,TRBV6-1,CASSEVQGINEQFF
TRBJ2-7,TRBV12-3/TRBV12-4,CASSPTAYEQYF
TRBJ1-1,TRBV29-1,CSVKPTGYEGTEAFF
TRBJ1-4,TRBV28,CASSLFAGEKLFF
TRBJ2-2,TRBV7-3,CASRRGQGTGELFF
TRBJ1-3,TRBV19,CASSLGQPGNTIYF
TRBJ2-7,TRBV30,CAWSLGGAYEQYF
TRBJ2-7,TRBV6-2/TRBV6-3,CASSLAGVVGSIHEQYF
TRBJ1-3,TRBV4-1,CATGAGNTIYF
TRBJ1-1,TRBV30,CASKQANTEAFF
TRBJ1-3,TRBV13,CASSLWGPGNTIYF
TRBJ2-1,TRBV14,CASSPLYRSYNEQFF
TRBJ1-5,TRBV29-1,CSVGSQGSNQPQHF
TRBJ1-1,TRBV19,CASSIGRTYGIEAFF
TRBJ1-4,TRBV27,CASSPPGTTRGEKLFF
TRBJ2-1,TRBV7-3,CASSPIARGLAGADNEQFF
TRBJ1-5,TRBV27,CASSFLPLYSNQPQHF
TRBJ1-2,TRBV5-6,CASSRRTGVSYGYTF
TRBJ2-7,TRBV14,CASSDGTGLSYEQYF
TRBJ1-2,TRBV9,CASSPRTGESYGYTF
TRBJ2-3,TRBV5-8,CASSPGLAGVIKDTQYF
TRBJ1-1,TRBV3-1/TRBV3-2,CASTWGDSMNTEAFF